This entry lists 21 T cell receptor beta chains sequenced from one sample in a study of T cells after yellow fever vaccination (dated by TCRdb to between 2019 and 2020). The label giving this sample's treatment or condition can be read as: live attenuated yellow fever vaccine strain. The library relied on 5' RACE. Instrument used: Illumina NovaSeq 6000. In-frame beta chains were kept once TCRdb had trimmed the public reads at Q25 with fastp and called clones with MiXCR. Every entry covers one CDR3 protein and lists the most common genes and DNA from its rows. The sample table shows approximately 150,000 distinct CDR3 sequences, and approximately 10% are seen once. The ten largest clones represent roughly a third of the sample. The specimen was CD8+ T cells sorted from PBMCs, collected 45 days after the yellow fever booster vaccination. The origin of the receptors is a man between 18 and 35 years old who received the YFV17D yellow fever vaccine.

This clonotype was seen many times. J is TRBJ2-3 and V is TRBV5-1; 10 bases are shared with TRBD2. V was clipped by 3 bases and J by 0 bases; unmatched bases: 4. CDR3 length equals 16 residues. Germline values: CDR1 SGHRS, CDR2 YFSETQ. The CDR3 spells CASSYRTSGSTDTQYF. In DNA, the CDR3 is TGCGCCAGCAGCTACAGGACTAGCGGCAGCACAGATACGCAGTATTTT.

The gene calls are TRBV7-9 and TRBJ2-4; a weak D match, TRBD1 (6 bases). The germline V gene encodes CDR1 SEHNR and CDR2 FQNEAQ (reference sequence). Trimming left V 5 bases short and J 8 bases short, with 22 bases between. This CDR3 is 16 amino acids long. The CDR3: CASSQPWQGHGDIQYF. The CDR3 bases are TGTGCCAGCAGCCAGCCATGGCAGGGGCACGGAGACATTCAGTACTTC.

This clonotype was counted at least ten times. The rearrangement joins TRBV18 to TRBJ2-2, with 9 bases aligning to TRBD1. The germline CDR1 and CDR2 sequences are KGHSH and LQKENI. This CDR3 spans 17 amino acids. After removal of 6 bases from V and 1 base from J, the junction contained 9 bases not matched to a gene. This CDR3 reads CASSPSQGAMNTGELFF. The CDR3 DNA is TGTGCCAGCTCGCCATCACAGGGGGCGATGAACACCGGGGAGCTGTTTTTT.

This clonotype has just a few counts. The gene calls are TRBV6-6 and TRBJ1-4; D gene ambiguous. The germline V gene encodes CDR1 MNHNY and CDR2 SVGAGI (reference sequence). This CDR3 comprises 14 residues. V was cut by 6 bases and J by 8 bases, with 16 bases left in between. CDR3 sequence: CASRPAGEGEKLFF. CDR3 nucleotides: TGTGCCAGCAGGCCAGCAGGTGAAGGGGAAAAACTGTTTTTT.

V usage is TRBV2 and J usage is TRBJ2-3; no reliable D call. The CDR3 loop spans 18 amino acids. The ends were cut back, 0 bases at V and 1 base at J, with 17 bases in the middle. Germline CDR1 is SNHLY and CDR2 is FYNNEI. CDR3 loop: CASSEAEFTVGRTDTQYF. The CDR3 DNA sequence: TGTGCCAGCAGTGAAGCGGAGTTTACGGTCGGGCGCACAGATACGCAGTATTTT. Filled out from reference TRBV2 and TRBJ2-3, the complete variable domain reads EPEVTQTPSHQVTQMGQEVILRCVPISNHLYFYWYRQILGQKVEFLVSFYNNEISEKSEIFDDQFSVERPDGSNFTLKIRSTKLEDSAMYFCASSEAEFTVGRTDTQYFGPGTRLTVL.

This chain uses TRBV20-1 with TRBJ2-7; D gene uncertain. V lost 0 bases to trimming and J lost 3 bases, with 9 bases between them. The germline V gene has CDR1 DFQATT and CDR2 SNEGSKA (reference sequence). The length of the CDR3 is 13 residues. The CDR3 reads CSAREGSGYEQYV. CDR3 DNA sequence: TGCAGTGCTAGAGAGGGCAGTGGCTACGAGCAGTACGTC.

This clonotype was found many times. The chain joins TRBV4-1 to TRBJ2-7; D might be TRBD1 (5 bases). The CDR3 sequence is 14 residues long. V lost 0 bases, J lost 3 bases, and 9 bases lay in between. Germline CDR1 MGHRA, CDR2 YSYEKL. CDR3 DNA sequence: TGCGCCAGCAGCCAAGAATGGCAGGGCTACGAGCAGTACTTC. Amino acids: CASSQEWQGYEQYF.

The chain combines TRBV27 with TRBJ2-7, with D perhaps TRBD1 or TRBD2 (7 bases each). From germline, CDR1 is MNHEY and CDR2 SMNVEV (reference sequence). V lost 4 bases, J lost 4 bases, and 17 bases lay in between. The CDR3 has 15 amino acids. The CDR3 here is CASSSLQGGQYEQYF. The CDR3 DNA sequence: TGTGCCAGCAGTTCCCTCCAGGGGGGGCAATACGAGCAGTACTTC.

The sample holds many counts of this clonotype. The V and J genes are TRBV27 and TRBJ1-2; 9 bases agree with TRBD1. The CDR3 length is 15 residues. V was pared by 6 bases and J by 8 bases, with 13 bases of the junction left unmatched. Germline V gene data show CDR1 as MNHEY and CDR2 as SMNVEV (reference sequence). This CDR3 is CASSAPGTGSAGYTF. For the CDR3, the DNA is TGTGCCAGCAGCGCCCCCGGGACAGGGTCGGCGGGCTACACCTTC.

The chain joins TRBV12-3 or TRBV12-4 to TRBJ2-1; 11 bases align to TRBD2. The CDR3 is 15 residues long. Trimming at V came to 5 bases and at J to 7 bases, leaving 7 bases not matched to a gene. CDR3 DNA sequence: TGTGCCAGCAGTGTGACTAGCGGGGTCGGAAATGAGCAGTTCTTC. Translation gives CASSVTSGVGNEQFF.

The chain joins TRBV24-1 to TRBJ2-1; no firm D call. The ends were cut back, 2 bases at V and 5 bases at J, with 6 bases in the middle. Looked up from germline, CDR1 is KGHDR and CDR2 is SFDVKD. This CDR3 spans 13 amino acids. Here the CDR3 DNA reads TGTGCCACCAGTGATTATCACGACAATGAGCAGTTCTTC. Translated: CATSDYHDNEQFF.

V usage is TRBV15 and J usage is TRBJ2-1; D call uncertain. The CDR3 contains 14 residues. The V and J ends lost 0 bases and 3 bases respectively, with 6 bases between them. CDR1 LNHNV and CDR2 YYDKDF come from the germline V gene (reference sequence). Here the CDR3 DNA reads TGTGCCACCAGCAGAGAACAGATCTACAATGAGCAGTTCTTC. Its protein product is CATSREQIYNEQFF.

This chain links TRBV7-9 with TRBJ1-1, with 8 bases aligning to TRBD1. CDR1 and CDR2 (germline): SEHNR, FQNEAQ (reference sequence). The ends lost 1 base at V and 3 bases at J; junction bases unmatched: 4. This CDR3 comprises 15 residues. CDR3 sequence reads: CASSLVQGVDTEAFF. The CDR3 DNA is TGTGCCAGCAGCTTAGTACAGGGGGTAGACACTGAAGCTTTCTTT.

The chain joins TRBV5-6 to TRBJ1-4; D is unresolved. V was pared by 3 bases and J by 0 bases, with 12 bases between. The germline V gene encodes CDR1 SGHDT and CDR2 YYEEEE. CDR3 length: 16 amino acids. The CDR3 DNA is TGTGCCAGCAGCTCTTTCCAAGTGGCAACTAATGAAAAACTGTTTTTT. This translates into CASSSFQVATNEKLFF. The full variable domain, with the rest looked up from reference TRBV5-6 and TRBJ1-4, is DAGVTQSPTHLIKTRGQQVTLRCSPKSGHDTVSWYQQALGQGPQFIFQYYEEEERQRGNFPDRFSGHQFPNYSSELNVNALLLGDSALYLCASSSFQVATNEKLFFGSGTQLSVL.

On this clonotype itself: An end of the junction does not agree with germline; a read error may underlie this. The chain employs TRBV29-1 and TRBJ1-1; D ambiguous. Germline V CDR1 and CDR2: SQVTM, ANQGSEA. CDR3 length: 13 residues. The CDR3 nucleotides are TGCAGCGTTGAAAGAGAGAGTCCTCAGTCGGCTCACTTT. As protein: CSVERESPQSAHF.

The rearrangement links TRBV20-1 to TRBJ2-1; 16 nucleotides line up with TRBD2. Germline values: CDR1 DFQATT, CDR2 SNEGSKA (reference sequence). The J segment lost 8 bases and the V segment lost 7 bases, leaving 2 bases of the junction unmatched. The CDR3 runs to 13 residues. CDR3 sequence (DNA): TGCAGTGGGGGACTAGCGGGGGGGTATGAGCAGTTCTTC. Translating gives CSGGLAGGYEQFF.

The chain is built from TRBV18 and TRBJ1-3; no clear D. The V gene's germline CDR1 is KGHSH and CDR2 LQKENI. CDR3 length: 14 amino acids. Trimming left V 3 bases short and J 0 bases short, with 6 bases between. The CDR3 nucleotides are TGTGCCAGCTCACCGTCCAGCTCTGGAAACACCATATATTTT. Encoded protein: CASSPSSSGNTIYF.

The rearrangement joins TRBV7-2 to TRBJ2-3; 12 positions match TRBD2. The J segment lost 2 bases and the V segment lost 0 bases, leaving 6 bases of the junction unmatched. This CDR3 is 18 amino acids long. Germline V gene data show CDR1 as SGHTA and CDR2 as FQGNSA. The CDR3 is CASSLAGLAGGFTDTQYF. CDR3 in DNA: TGTGCCAGCAGCTTAGCGGGGCTAGCGGGGGGGTTCACAGATACGCAGTATTTT.

This chain uses TRBV4-3 with TRBJ2-1, with D possibly being TRBD2 (7 bases). The CDR3 is 18 residues long. Germline loops: CDR1 LGHNA, CDR2 YSLEER. The V end was cut by 1 base, the J end by 9 bases, with 25 bases between. This CDR3 is CASSQGEERRGGPSEQFF. CDR3 bases: TGCGCCAGCAGCCAAGGGGAGGAGAGGAGGGGGGGGCCGAGTGAGCAGTTCTTC.

This clonotype was observed a few times. V gene TRBV3-1 combines with J gene TRBJ1-5, with 7 bases identical to TRBD1. Per the germline V gene, CDR1 is LGHDT and CDR2 is YNNKEL (reference sequence). The ends lost 3 bases at V and 3 bases at J; junction bases unmatched: 5. This CDR3 is 15 amino acids long. The CDR3 region is CASSQKDRFNQPQHF. In nucleotides, the CDR3 is TGTGCCAGCAGCCAGAAGGACAGGTTCAATCAGCCCCAGCATTTT.

The gene calls are TRBV24-1 and TRBJ2-5, with D possibly matching TRBD1 (7 bases). The CDR3 extends over 16 amino acids. CDR1 and CDR2 from the germline V gene are KGHDR and SFDVKD. Trimming cost V 5 bases and J 5 bases, with 20 bases left between them. This CDR3 reads CATSGGARGGVETQYF. The CDR3 nucleotides read TGTGCCACCAGTGGCGGGGCCAGAGGGGGCGTTGAGACCCAGTACTTC.